This T cell receptor (beta chain) comes out of a study of human T cells and chemical hapten exposure. Described time point: patch test 1, 2 weeks after DPC sensitization. The treatment denotes: therapeutic diphenylcyclopropenone sensitization with weekly scalp DPC. Separate cDNA molecules received unique molecular identifiers, which the library attached to them. Each CDR3 protein is one row after TCRdb ran MiXCR on the RACE reads. This sample has approximately 82,000 distinct CDR3 sequences, with roughly a tenth found just once. The germline V and J ends were trimmed by 7 bases and 7 bases, with 17 bases remaining between them. Germline V gene data show CDR1 as SQVTM and CDR2 as ANQGSEA. The CDR3 has 13 amino acids. There are a few counts of this clonotype.

The TCR was taken from a man between 40 and 49 years old with alopecia areata. Some clones in this sample may be carry-over from other donors' samples. The rearrangement links TRBV29-1 to TRBJ2-1; maybe TRBD1 (6 bases). Sequenced material: whole blood, taken in connection with sensitization to the hapten diphenylcyclopropenone (DPC). Written as DNA, the CDR3 is TGCAGCGGTACAGGGACATCCTTGAATGAGCAGTTCTTC. Protein product: CSGTGTSLNEQFF.